Below are 30 T cell receptor beta chains sequenced from a single sample in a study of blood T cell repertoires in COVID-19. TCRdb's table, derived via immunoSEQ multiplex PCR, lists solely in-frame clones and lacks some. Of 130,000 or so clones in the sample, about 81% were seen once. Sequences were obtained from peripheral blood. Receptor source: a woman older than 75 with acute or convalescent COVID-19.

V usage is TRBV2 and J usage is TRBJ2-2; unclear D gene. Germline-derived CDR1 and CDR2 are SNHLY and FYNNEI. Trimming left V 6 bases short and J 5 bases short, with 10 bases between. The CDR3 has 13 amino acids. For the CDR3, the DNA is TGTGCCAGCAGCACCGTTCGGACCGGGGAGCTGTTTTTT. This gives the protein CASSTVRTGELFF.

This chain uses TRBV6-2 or TRBV6-3 with TRBJ2-1, with 10 bases lining up with TRBD2. This CDR3 has 17 residues. Germline lookup yields CDR1 MNHEY and CDR2 SVGEGT. Trimming at V came to 6 bases and at J to 4 bases, leaving 12 bases not matched to a gene. CDR3 DNA: TGTGCCAGCAGCAGAGGGCTACGGACTAGCGGATACAATGAGCAGTTCTTC. Amino acids: CASSRGLRTSGYNEQFF.

This chain links TRBV19 with TRBJ2-6, with TRBD1 matching 12 bases. Trimming at V came to 3 bases and at J to 4 bases, leaving 4 bases not matched to a gene. In germline, CDR1 is LNHDA, CDR2 SQIVND (reference sequence). The CDR3 contains 17 residues. CDR3 sequence (DNA): TGTGCCAGTAGTATGGGACAGGGGGCGAAGGGGGCCAACGTCCTGACTTTC. Its translation is CASSMGQGAKGANVLTF.

The J gene is TRBJ1-1, the V gene TRBV4-1, with D possibly matching TRBD1 (5 bases). Germline CDR1 and CDR2: MGHRA and YSYEKL. This CDR3 region has 15 residues. The ends were cut back, 1 base at V and 4 bases at J, with 13 bases in the middle. The CDR3: CASSQGFPRGTEAFF. Here the CDR3 DNA reads TGCGCCAGCAGCCAAGGGTTCCCAAGGGGCACTGAAGCTTTCTTT.

The rearrangement joins TRBV27 to TRBJ1-2, with D perhaps matching TRBD1 (6 bases). V lost 2 bases and J lost 2, with 6 bases in between. From germline, CDR1 is MNHEY and CDR2 SMNVEV (reference sequence). The CDR3 extends over 13 amino acids. This CDR3 reads CASSLGQNYGYTF. The CDR3 DNA reads TGTGCCAGCAGTTTAGGACAGAACTATGGCTACACCTTC.

This clone was counted only a few times. The V gene is TRBV9, the J gene TRBJ2-3; a weak D match, TRBD2 (5 bases). CDR1 SGDLS and CDR2 YYNGEE come from the germline V gene. The CDR3 sequence is 12 residues long. Deletions cut 7 bases from V and 3 bases from J, with 9 bases between. The CDR3 spells CASGSRTDTQYF. The CDR3 region has the DNA TGTGCCAGCGGGAGTAGGACAGATACGCAGTATTTT.

J is TRBJ2-3 and V is TRBV7-9; TRBD2 matches 8 bases. The J segment lost 1 base and the V segment lost 5 bases, leaving 11 bases of the junction unmatched. This CDR3 has 17 residues. Germline CDR1 is SEHNR and CDR2 is FQNEAQ (reference sequence). The CDR3 protein is CASSPRREVSGTDTQYF. The CDR3 nucleotides are TGTGCCAGCAGCCCCCGGCGGGAGGTTTCAGGCACAGATACGCAGTATTTT.

This chain links TRBV12-3 or TRBV12-4 with TRBJ1-1; 7 bases align to TRBD1. The CDR3 extends over 13 amino acids. The ends lost 4 bases at V and 3 bases at J; junction bases unmatched: 2. CDR3 sequence: CASSSGGYTEAFF. The CDR3, as DNA: TGTGCCAGCAGTTCAGGGGGATACACTGAAGCTTTCTTT.

This clone was picked up a small number of times. The rearrangement uses TRBV7-6 and TRBJ2-5; TRBD2 agrees at 9 bases. The CDR3 contains 18 residues. CDR1 is SGHVS and CDR2 is FNYEAQ in the germline V gene. V dropped 2 bases and J dropped 5; count of bases not matched to a gene: 15. Here the CDR3 reads CASSLPLGGAGGVETQYF. The DNA of the CDR3 is TGTGCCAGCAGCTTACCGCTCGGGGGAGCGGGAGGAGTGGAGACCCAGTACTTC.

The chain has TRBV3-1 (or the pseudogene TRBV3-2) and TRBJ2-5, with a tentative D call TRBD2 (5 bases). Per germline, CDR1 LGHDT and CDR2 YNNKEL (reference sequence). This CDR3 spans 15 amino acids. V gave up 1 base and J gave up 2 bases, with 11 bases separating them. The CDR3 spells CASSQVLRAQETQYF. The CDR3 region has the DNA TGTGCCAGCAGCCAAGTTCTGAGGGCACAAGAGACCCAGTACTTC.

This chain uses TRBV2 with TRBJ1-2; D unresolved. The CDR3 spans 12 residues. Deletions cut 4 bases from V and 4 bases from J, with 7 bases between. Germline V gene lookup returns CDR1 SNHLY and CDR2 FYNNEI. Here the CDR3 DNA reads TGTGCCAGCAGTGTGTATTCCTATGGCTACACCTTC. Encoded protein: CASSVYSYGYTF.

The V and J genes are TRBV7-2 and TRBJ2-1; maybe TRBD2 (5 bases). There are 15 residues in the CDR3. Germline V gene lookup returns CDR1 SGHTA and CDR2 FQGNSA. Trimming left V 5 bases short and J 4 bases short, with 15 bases between. The CDR3 spells CASSPGPRTYNEQFF. The CDR3 DNA reads as TGTGCCAGCAGCCCCGGCCCCCGGACTTACAATGAGCAGTTCTTC.

The chain carries TRBV27 and TRBJ1-1, with 8 bases identical to TRBD1. V dropped 3 bases and J dropped 3; count of bases not matched to a gene: 3. Germline V gene lookup returns CDR1 MNHEY and CDR2 SMNVEV (reference sequence). The CDR3 length is 14 residues. The CDR3 here is CASSFTGGHTEAFF. In DNA, the CDR3 is TGTGCCAGCAGTTTTACAGGGGGGCACACTGAAGCTTTCTTT.

This clone was picked up one time. The chain joins TRBV7-9 to TRBJ1-5; no firm D call. Germline V lookup: CDR1 SEHNR, CDR2 FQNEAQ (reference sequence). The CDR3 totals 15 residues. Trimming pared 4 bases from V and 7 bases from J, leaving 17 bases between. CDR3 sequence (DNA): TGTGCCAGCAGCTCAGCGGGCAGCCCGGGGCAGCCCCAGCATTTT. As protein: CASSSAGSPGQPQHF.

The chain joins TRBV6-5 to TRBJ1-4; 9 nucleotides line up with TRBD1. V was pared by 7 bases and J by 6 bases, with 6 bases of the junction left unmatched. From germline, CDR1 is MNHEY and CDR2 SVGAGI. The CDR3 length is 14 residues. CDR3 protein: CASKTGGLDEKLFF. In DNA form, the CDR3 reads TGTGCCAGCAAAACAGGGGGCCTTGATGAAAAACTGTTTTTT.

This sequence joins TRBV7-9 and TRBJ1-5; D call uncertain. Germline CDR1 SEHNR, CDR2 FQNEAQ (reference sequence). Trimming took 5 bases from V and 8 from J, leaving 13 bases between them. This CDR3 is 13 amino acids long. The CDR3 DNA follows: TGTGCCAGCAGCGCCAGAGGCGGGGAGCCCCAGCATTTT. Its protein is CASSARGGEPQHF.

This chain connects TRBV24-1 to TRBJ1-1; possible D gene TRBD1, 6 bases. V was cut by 6 bases and J by 1 base, with 11 bases left in between. The CDR3 extends over 14 amino acids. Germline V gene lookup returns CDR1 KGHDR and CDR2 SFDVKD. CDR3 region: CATSRTAQNTEAFF. The DNA for the CDR3 is TGTGCCACCAGTAGGACAGCACAGAACACTGAAGCTTTCTTT.

The gene calls are TRBV10-2 and TRBJ1-2; D might be TRBD1 (6 bases). CDR1 is WSHSY, CDR2 SAAADI, per germline. The CDR3 length is 15 residues. Trimming stripped 6 bases from V and 4 bases from J, with 18 bases between. The CDR3 sequence is CASRSGTNNAYGYTF. In nucleotides, the CDR3 is TGCGCCAGCAGGTCCGGGACAAACAACGCCTATGGCTACACCTTC.

The rearrangement uses TRBV4-1 and TRBJ2-4; a possible D gene is TRBD2 (7 bases). CDR3 length equals 17 residues. V gave up 1 base and J gave up 1 base, with 14 bases separating them. Germline lookup yields CDR1 MGHRA and CDR2 YSYEKL. This chain's CDR3 is CASSQGSGGAAKNIQYF. As DNA, the CDR3 is TGCGCCAGCAGCCAAGGGTCTGGGGGGGCGGCCAAAAACATTCAGTACTTC.

The rearrangement uses TRBV23-1 and TRBJ2-3; TRBD2 matches 8 bases. TRBV23-1 is an ORF for which the function is uncertain. The CDR3 length is 22 residues. The ends lost 4 bases at V and 2 bases at J; junction bases unmatched: 26. The CDR3 is CASSRIGFFRGRKRGLTDTQYF. Here the CDR3 DNA reads TGCGCCAGCAGTCGAATAGGGTTTTTCAGAGGCCGAAAGCGGGGGCTCACAGATACGCAGTATTTT.

The genes are TRBV19 and TRBJ2-2; TRBD1 matches at 9 bases. Trimming took 7 bases from V and 5 from J; bases not matched to a gene: 8. This CDR3 comprises 15 residues. Per the germline V gene, CDR1 is LNHDA and CDR2 is SQIVND (reference sequence). CDR3 DNA: TGTGCCAGTAAATCCCGGACAGGGGAAACCGGGGAGCTGTTTTTT. Amino acids: CASKSRTGETGELFF.

The chain links TRBV6-2 or TRBV6-3 to TRBJ1-4; 9 nucleotides match TRBD1. After removal of 4 bases from V and 0 bases from J, the junction contained 6 bases not matched to a gene. Germline lookup yields CDR1 MNHEY and CDR2 SVGEGT. The CDR3 sequence is 17 residues long. CDR3 nucleotides: TGTGCCAGCAGTTCAAACAGGGGGCTCGCAACTAATGAAAAACTGTTTTTT. It encodes CASSSNRGLATNEKLFF.

This clone has only a few counts. The chain links TRBV18 to TRBJ2-5; 9 positions match TRBD1. The germline V gene has CDR1 KGHSH and CDR2 LQKENI. V was pared by 5 bases and J by 1 base, with 5 bases of the junction left unmatched. CDR3 size: 15 residues. The chain's CDR3 is CASSKGTGSQETQYF. The CDR3 nucleotides are TGTGCCAGCTCAAAAGGGACAGGGTCCCAAGAGACCCAGTACTTC.

Only one count was recorded for this clone. The chain combines TRBV9 with TRBJ2-3; 7 bases are shared with TRBD2. The germline gives CDR1 SGDLS, CDR2 YYNGEE. The CDR3 totals 16 residues. J gave up 1 base and V 2 bases, and 7 bases lay outside the gene matches. The CDR3 bases are TGTGCCAGCAGCGTGGAGTGGGCGGGAGGCACAGATACGCAGTATTTT. It codes for CASSVEWAGGTDTQYF.

V is TRBV10-2 and J is TRBJ1-1; D might be TRBD1 (5 bases). Between the trimmed V and J ends, which lost 6 bases and 1 base, there was a span of 9 bases. The CDR3 sequence is 13 residues long. Germline assignment: CDR1 WSHSY and CDR2 SAAADI. CDR3 coding DNA: TGCGCCAGCAGCCAGGGTGGGAACACTGAAGCTTTCTTT. It specifies CASSQGGNTEAFF.

The chain is built from TRBV24-1 and TRBJ2-2; possibly TRBD2 for D (6 bases). The V and J ends lost 7 bases and 2 bases respectively, with 10 bases between them. The germline V gene encodes CDR1 KGHDR and CDR2 SFDVKD. The CDR3 totals 14 residues. The CDR3: CATRPEGNTGELFF. CDR3 bases: TGTGCCACCAGGCCGGAGGGAAACACCGGGGAGCTGTTTTTT.

V gene TRBV5-3 combines with J gene TRBJ2-1; D remains ambiguous. TRBV5-3 is known as an ORF, though its function is uncertain. The CDR3 is made up of 12 amino acids. V shed 4 bases and J shed 8 bases, with 10 bases lying between them. The DNA for the CDR3 is TGTGCCAGAAGCGTCCGTAGTTATGAGCAGTTCTTC. This translates into CARSVRSYEQFF.

This chain links TRBV6-5 with TRBJ2-1; 11 bases agree with TRBD2. V was clipped by 6 bases and J by 5 bases; unmatched bases: 6. CDR1 is MNHEY, CDR2 SVGAGI, per germline. The CDR3 contains 15 residues. The CDR3, as DNA: TGTGCCAGCAGCCTAACGGGACTAGCGGACAATGAGCAGTTCTTC. This sequence encodes CASSLTGLADNEQFF.

This clone was observed a handful of times. This chain's CDR3 is CASSRQGPLNTEAFF. The CDR3, as DNA: TGTGCCAGCAGTCGACAGGGCCCTCTGAACACTGAAGCTTTCTTT. The chain carries TRBV14 and TRBJ1-1; 7 bases agree with TRBD1. Germline V gene lookup returns CDR1 SGHDN and CDR2 FVKESK. The CDR3 contains 15 residues. J gave up 0 bases and V 6 bases, and 7 bases lay outside the gene matches.

The gene calls are TRBV3-1 (or the pseudogene TRBV3-2) and TRBJ1-1, with 7 bases aligning to TRBD1. Looked up from germline, CDR1 is LGHDT and CDR2 is YNNKEL (reference sequence). V trimming: 3 bases; J trimming: 5 bases; junction bases outside the gene matches: 6. CDR3 length: 14 residues. This chain's CDR3 is CASSHLTGQTEAFF. CDR3 in DNA: TGTGCCAGCAGCCACCTGACAGGGCAGACTGAAGCTTTCTTT.